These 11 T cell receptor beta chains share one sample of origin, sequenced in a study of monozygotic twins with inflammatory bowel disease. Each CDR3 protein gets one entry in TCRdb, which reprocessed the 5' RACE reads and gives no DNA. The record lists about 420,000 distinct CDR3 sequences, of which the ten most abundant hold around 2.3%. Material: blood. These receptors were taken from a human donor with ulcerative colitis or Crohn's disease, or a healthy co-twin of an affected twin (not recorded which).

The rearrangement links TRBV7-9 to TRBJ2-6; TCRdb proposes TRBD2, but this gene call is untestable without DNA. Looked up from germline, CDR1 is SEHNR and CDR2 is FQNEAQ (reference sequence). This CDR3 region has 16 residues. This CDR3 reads CASSLLRGEGANVLTF.

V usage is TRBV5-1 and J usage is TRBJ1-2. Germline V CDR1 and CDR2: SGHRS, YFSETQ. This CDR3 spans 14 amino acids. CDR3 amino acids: CASSLGEGTYGYTF.

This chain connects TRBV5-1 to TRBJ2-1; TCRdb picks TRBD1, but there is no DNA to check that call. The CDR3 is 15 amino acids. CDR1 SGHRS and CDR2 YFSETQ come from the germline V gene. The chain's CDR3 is CASSFGQGAHNEQFF.

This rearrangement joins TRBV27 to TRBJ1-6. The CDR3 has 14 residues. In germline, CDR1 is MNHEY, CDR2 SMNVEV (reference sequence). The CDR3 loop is CASTFALYNSPLHF.

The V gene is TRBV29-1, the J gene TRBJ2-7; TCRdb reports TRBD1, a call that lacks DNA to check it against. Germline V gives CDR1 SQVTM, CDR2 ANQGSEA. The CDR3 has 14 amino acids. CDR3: CSAHFLGAQHEQYF.

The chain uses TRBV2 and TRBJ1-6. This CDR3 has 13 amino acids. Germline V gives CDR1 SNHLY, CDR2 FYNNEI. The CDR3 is CASNEGVNSPLHF.

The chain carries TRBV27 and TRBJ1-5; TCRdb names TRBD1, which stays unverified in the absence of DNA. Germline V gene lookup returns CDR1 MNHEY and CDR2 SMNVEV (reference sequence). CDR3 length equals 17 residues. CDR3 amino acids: CASSPGTGGHSNQPQHF.

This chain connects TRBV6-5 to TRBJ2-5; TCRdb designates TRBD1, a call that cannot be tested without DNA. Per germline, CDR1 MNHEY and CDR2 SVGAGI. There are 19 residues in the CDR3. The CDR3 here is CASSYSRDRGSVSRETQYF.

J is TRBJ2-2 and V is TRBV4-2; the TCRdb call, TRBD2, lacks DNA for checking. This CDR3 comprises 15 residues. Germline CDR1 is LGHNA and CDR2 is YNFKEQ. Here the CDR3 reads CASSIAGGGTGELFF.

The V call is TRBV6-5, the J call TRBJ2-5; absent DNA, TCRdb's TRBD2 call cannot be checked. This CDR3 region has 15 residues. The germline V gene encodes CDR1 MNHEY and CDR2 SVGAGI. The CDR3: CASSYLVLGRETQYF.

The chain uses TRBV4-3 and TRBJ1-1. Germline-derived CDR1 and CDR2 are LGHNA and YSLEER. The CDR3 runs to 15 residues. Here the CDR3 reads CASSQEGWGNTEAFF.